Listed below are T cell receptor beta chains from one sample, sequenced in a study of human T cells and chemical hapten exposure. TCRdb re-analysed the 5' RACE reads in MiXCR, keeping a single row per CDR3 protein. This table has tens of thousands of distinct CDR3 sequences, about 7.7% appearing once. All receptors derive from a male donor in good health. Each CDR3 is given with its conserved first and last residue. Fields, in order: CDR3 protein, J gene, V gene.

CAISELLTDTQYF | TRBJ2-3 | TRBV10-3
CASSLGQQGNEQYF | TRBJ2-7 | TRBV7-6
CASSLSDRNTEAFF | TRBJ1-1 | TRBV18
CASRYEQYF | TRBJ2-7 | TRBV6-5
CASSLAGTGTEAFF | TRBJ1-1 | TRBV7-3
CASSDPITGELFF | TRBJ2-2 | TRBV6-5
CASSQDLADPYGYTF | TRBJ1-2 | TRBV4-3
CATKKTGTGYTGELFF | TRBJ2-2 | TRBV27
CASSEQGTDEQYF | TRBJ2-7 | TRBV2
CASSLGGQTYEQYF | TRBJ2-7 | TRBV7-9
CSAPRTGVTDTQYF | TRBJ2-3 | TRBV20-1
CASSRNANTGELFF | TRBJ2-2 | TRBV14
CASSFGQRSYEQYF | TRBJ2-7 | TRBV12-3/TRBV12-4
CASSRGSGFSDTIYF | TRBJ1-3 | TRBV7-3
CASSQGGQETQYF | TRBJ2-5 | TRBV14
CASSPKVSNQPQHF | TRBJ1-5 | TRBV5-5
CASSLPAGTQYF | TRBJ2-5 | TRBV4-2
CSAGPGLAGEREETQYF | TRBJ2-5 | TRBV20-1
CASGHDEKLFF | TRBJ1-4 | TRBV6-2/TRBV6-3
CASSQNDQRLASGANVLTF | TRBJ2-6 | TRBV4-2
CASSQALRGLYEQYF | TRBJ2-7 | TRBV4-1
CASSEDGSGSLDEQYF | TRBJ2-7 | TRBV10-1
CSAPVVAGVLSYNEQFF | TRBJ2-1 | TRBV20-1
CASSQGTSGTPNTDTQYF | TRBJ2-3 | TRBV14
CAAKGDSTISGNTIYF | TRBJ1-3 | TRBV25-1
CASSPSGRGTDTQYF | TRBJ2-3 | TRBV5-1
CASSPWGTSDNEQFF | TRBJ2-1 | TRBV2
CASSPTSRQGAWNEQFF | TRBJ2-1 | TRBV19
CASTQTGLAPQPQHF | TRBJ1-5 | TRBV6-6
CASSLTGLGELFF | TRBJ2-2 | TRBV5-5
CASSSLSTRGLYEQYF | TRBJ2-7 | TRBV6-2/TRBV6-3
CSARSRTTTDTQYF | TRBJ2-3 | TRBV20-1
CSVEPLEETQYF | TRBJ2-5 | TRBV29-1
CASSPPGIGQVFTNTEAFF | TRBJ1-1 | TRBV18
CASSQVVISDSLYEKLFF | TRBJ1-4 | TRBV4-3
CSASTGREQYF | TRBJ2-7 | TRBV20-1
CASSLLAGEATGELFF | TRBJ2-2 | TRBV7-9
CASSLESGQVHEQFF | TRBJ2-1 | TRBV5-1
CASRASLNTEAFF | TRBJ1-1 | TRBV7-2
CASSEVLAGTGELFF | TRBJ2-2 | TRBV2
CASSLFSRADTQYF | TRBJ2-3 | TRBV28
CASGLVGSGGNNEQFF | TRBJ2-1 | TRBV12-5
CAIRRGDRSGSGYTF | TRBJ1-2 | TRBV10-3
CASSYLGAGGIAGELFF | TRBJ2-2 | TRBV6-5
CASSPPTGLAKNIQYF | TRBJ2-4 | TRBV18
CATLPPGEVTEAFF | TRBJ1-1 | TRBV6-6